This is a list of T cell receptor beta chains from one sample in a study of OX40 agonist ivuxolimab in advanced cancers. Libraries were prepared by immunoSEQ multiplex PCR; TCRdb keeps only in-frame clonotypes and omits some of them. Of about 79,000 clones in the sample, 94% were seen once. The starting material was CD4+ or CD8+ T cells sorted from blood, obtained in a trial of the OX40 agonist ivuxolimab. These receptors were obtained from an adult with an advanced solid tumor such as melanoma, head and neck, liver or kidney cancer. Each CDR3 is given without its conserved first and last residue. A D gene is named only where the DNA matches it firmly.

v_gene	d_gene	j_gene	CDR3aa
TRBV27	-	TRBJ2-1	ASSLSASDSYNEQF
TRBV7-9	TRBD2	TRBJ2-1	ASSLAGRAVHEQF
TRBV27	-	TRBJ2-7	ASSLPLMSYEQY
TRBV27	-	TRBJ1-2	ASSTLGATPYGYT
TRBV27	-	TRBJ2-7	ATATGYYEQY
TRBV7-3	TRBD1	TRBJ2-1	ASSLGTGYNEQF
TRBV5-4	TRBD2	TRBJ2-7	ASSTGLELGTVSYEQY
TRBV4-1	-	TRBJ2-7	ASSQEWVESSYEQY
TRBV27	TRBD2	TRBJ2-5	ASRAGGRETQY
TRBV28	-	TRBJ2-3	ASSHMGRRNTDTQY
TRBV13	-	TRBJ2-3	ASSSYRVRTDTQY
TRBV6-6	-	TRBJ2-7	ASRSLYEQY
TRBV27	TRBD2	TRBJ2-3	ASSFGPETSGAYSDTQY
TRBV27	TRBD2	TRBJ2-3	ASSSSVAGPTDTQY
TRBV30	TRBD2	TRBJ2-7	AWSLAGDTYEQY
TRBV14	-	TRBJ2-7	ASSQDRGERAYEQY
TRBV2	-	TRBJ1-4	ASSEFRRDEKLF
TRBV4-1	TRBD2	TRBJ2-7	ASSQDPGLAGGEQY
TRBV27	-	TRBJ2-7	ASSLSASLLYEQY
TRBV27	-	TRBJ1-4	ASSGSAGVFEKLF
TRBV4-1	TRBD2	TRBJ2-7	ASSQVEAGRYEQY
TRBV11-3	-	TRBJ2-1	ASSKQGKHEQF
TRBV25-1	-	TRBJ1-4	ASSLTSSGDNEKLF
TRBV30	-	TRBJ1-5	AWSVSGDQPQH
TRBV19	-	TRBJ2-7	ASSPRYAYEQY
TRBV27	-	TRBJ2-7	ASSSRQDNLREQY
TRBV7-9	TRBD2	TRBJ2-1	ASSLVLAGSYNEQF
TRBV6-5	TRBD1	TRBJ2-7	ASSPDRESKEY
TRBV5-1	-	TRBJ1-4	ASSLGGKLF
TRBV5-1	-	TRBJ2-1	ASSSTGVSYNEQF
TRBV27	-	TRBJ1-6	ASSSPGQPNSPLH
TRBV5-4	-	TRBJ2-3	ASSWGTDTQY
TRBV6-4	-	TRBJ2-2	ASSVRGTNTGELF
TRBV14	TRBD2	TRBJ2-3	ASSQTGGNADTQY
TRBV7-9	-	TRBJ2-1	ASSLSLSYNEQF
TRBV4-2	-	TRBJ2-4	ASSHPDGAKNIQY
TRBV6-6	-	TRBJ2-1	ASSYSITGTYNEQF
TRBV27	-	TRBJ2-7	ASSLPGPFYEQY
TRBV5-1	-	TRBJ2-2	ASSFGEDFGELF
TRBV6-5	-	TRBJ1-3	ASSPFSGNTIY
TRBV6-4	TRBD2	TRBJ2-1	ASSDSAGGYNEQF
TRBV5-8	-	TRBJ2-7	ASSLPRLAYEQY
TRBV7-2	-	TRBJ2-1	ASTGLLTSYNEQF
TRBV29-1	-	TRBJ1-1	SVLLQGRTEAF
TRBV7-9	-	TRBJ1-6	ASSPTGGIGSPLH
TRBV28	-	TRBJ2-3	ASTGSSTDTQY
TRBV28	-	TRBJ1-5	ASSLTQRNQPQH
TRBV4-2	TRBD1	TRBJ2-7	ASSSRDSYYEQY
TRBV5-1	-	TRBJ2-5	ASSFPDSSEQETQY
TRBV28	-	TRBJ2-7	ASSGTESYEQY
TRBV7-2	TRBD2	TRBJ2-5	ASSSGGETQY
TRBV6-5	-	TRBJ1-1	ASRTGNTEAF
TRBV28	-	TRBJ2-2	ASSGRGTGELF
TRBV18	TRBD2	TRBJ2-7	ASSPGLAELDEQY
TRBV28	-	TRBJ2-1	ASSIGAPNEQF
TRBV5-1	TRBD2	TRBJ2-2	ASSLYISGTSGGSWNTGELF
TRBV7-6	-	TRBJ1-3	ASSPPGGWVTGNTIY